This passage covers 17 T cell receptor beta chains from one sample sequenced in a study of cytomegalovirus exposure and HLA in healthy donors. Primers: 60 Vbeta forward and 13 Jbeta reverse. Sequenced by immunoSEQ multiplex PCR; TCRdb stores in-frame clones only, minus some. The sample holds around 130,000 clones, 50% to 75% seen once. The sequenced sample was PBMCs. The receptors shown here come from a woman aged 40-49 years in good health and CMV-seropositive.

J is TRBJ1-1 and V is TRBV27; 7 nucleotides match TRBD1. The V gene end was trimmed by 3 bases and the J gene end by 4 bases; junction bases not matched to a gene: 5. Germline CDR1 reads MNHEY; CDR2 reads SMNVEV (reference sequence). The CDR3 is made up of 14 amino acids. The CDR3 sequence: CASSFEGGSTEAFF. CDR3 in DNA: TGTGCCAGCAGTTTTGAAGGGGGCAGCACTGAAGCTTTCTTT.

The J gene is TRBJ2-7, the V gene TRBV6-1, with D possibly being TRBD2 (6 bases). V lost 3 bases and J 5 bases, leaving 17 bases between the germline ends. This CDR3 region has 15 residues. Looked up from germline, CDR1 is MNHNS and CDR2 is SASEGT. The CDR3 bases are TGTGCCAGCAGTGAGGGGGACGGGGGACTGGACGAGCAGTACTTC. As protein: CASSEGDGGLDEQYF.

The chain employs TRBV29-1 and TRBJ2-2, with 8 bases lining up with TRBD1. CDR1 and CDR2 (germline): SQVTM, ANQGSEA. J gave up 4 bases and V 7 bases, and 8 bases lay outside the gene matches. The CDR3 contains 14 residues. The CDR3 protein is CSAATGGGTGELFF. In DNA form, the CDR3 reads TGCAGCGCCGCCACAGGGGGAGGCACCGGGGAGCTGTTTTTT.

V and J are TRBV2 and TRBJ2-5; 15 positions match TRBD2. CDR3 length: 16 residues. Germline values: CDR1 SNHLY, CDR2 FYNNEI. The V and J ends lost 4 bases and 7 bases, in that order; junction bases with no gene match: 7. CDR3 coding DNA: TGTGCCAGCAGTGGGACTAGCGGGAGGGCCGGAGGGACCCAGTACTTC. Translating gives CASSGTSGRAGGTQYF. The variable domain in full, completed from reference TRBV2 and TRBJ2-5, reads EPEVTQTPSHQVTQMGQEVILRCVPISNHLYFYWYRQILGQKVEFLVSFYNNEISEKSEIFDDQFSVERPDGSNFTLKIRSTKLEDSAMYFCASSGTSGRAGGTQYFGPGTRLLVL.

The chain uses TRBV20-1 and TRBJ1-2; no clear D gene. CDR3 length: 10 amino acids. In germline, CDR1 is DFQATT, CDR2 SNEGSKA (reference sequence). Trimming took off 6 bases at V and 8 bases at J, with 10 bases between the two ends. In nucleotides, the CDR3 is TGCAGTGCGAAACGCGAGGGCTACACCTTC. Amino acids: CSAKREGYTF.

The rearrangement links TRBV30 to TRBJ1-2, with D maybe TRBD1 (5 bases). V lost 0 bases and J lost 8, with 10 bases in between. CDR3 length: 12 amino acids. Germline lookup yields CDR1 GTSNPN and CDR2 SVGIG (reference sequence). CDR3 in DNA: TGTGCCTGGAGTGTTGGAGGGGACGGCTACACCTTC. It codes for CAWSVGGDGYTF. The full variable domain, rest sourced from reference TRBV30 and TRBJ1-2, is SQTIHQWPATLVQPVGSPLSLECTVEGTSNPNLYWYRQAAGRGLQLLFYSVGIGQISSEVPQNLSASRPQDRQFILSSKKLLLSDSGFYLCAWSVGGDGYTFGSGTRLTVV.

The chain carries TRBV2 and TRBJ1-3; D remains ambiguous. V gave up 4 bases and J gave up 4 bases, with 14 bases separating them. The CDR3 totals 15 residues. From germline, CDR1 is SNHLY and CDR2 FYNNEI. The CDR3 nucleotides read TGTGCCAGCAGTGGTCTAGGAGGGCAGGGAAACACCATATATTTT. Its translation is CASSGLGGQGNTIYF.

The rearrangement uses TRBV5-1 and TRBJ2-1, with TRBD2 matching 10 bases. The J segment lost 5 bases and the V segment lost 3 bases, leaving 8 bases of the junction unmatched. This CDR3 has 16 residues. Germline CDR1 and CDR2: SGHRS and YFSETQ. The CDR3 spells CASSWGASGGHNEQFF. Here the CDR3 DNA reads TGCGCCAGCAGCTGGGGGGCTAGCGGGGGACACAATGAGCAGTTCTTC.

The chain links TRBV2 to TRBJ1-5; D is perhaps TRBD1 (6 bases). The germline V gene encodes CDR1 SNHLY and CDR2 FYNNEI. CDR3 length: 13 amino acids. The germline V and J ends were trimmed by 5 bases and 6 bases, with 11 bases remaining between them. In DNA form, the CDR3 reads TGTGCCAGCAGTTCCCTACAGGGTCAGCCCCAGCATTTT. Translated, it gives CASSSLQGQPQHF.

This clone was seen once. This chain uses TRBV5-4 with TRBJ2-5, with TRBD1 as a possible D gene (6 bases). The CDR3 sequence is 13 residues long. The germline gives CDR1 SGHNT, CDR2 YYREEE (reference sequence). V gave up 2 bases and J gave up 3 bases, with 8 bases separating them. This CDR3 is CASSFKGEETQYF. Written as DNA, the CDR3 is TGTGCCAGCAGCTTCAAGGGGGAAGAGACCCAGTACTTC.

This clone occurred once. The V and J genes are TRBV2 and TRBJ1-3, with D tentatively TRBD1 (6 bases). V shed 3 bases and J shed 8 bases, with 11 bases lying between them. The V gene's germline CDR1 is SNHLY and CDR2 FYNNEI. The CDR3 length is 13 residues. CDR3 residues: CASSERRGYTIYF. In DNA form, the CDR3 reads TGTGCCAGCAGTGAGCGCAGGGGCTACACCATATATTTT.

The chain is built from TRBV28 and TRBJ2-1, with D perhaps TRBD2 (6 bases). This CDR3 spans 16 amino acids. The V end lost 5 bases, the J end lost 7 bases, and 21 bases lay between the germline ends. Germline CDR1 and CDR2: MDHEN and SYDVKM. CDR3 sequence: CASSPPGLARRNEQFF. CDR3 bases: TGTGCCAGCAGTCCGCCGGGGCTAGCGCGGCGGAATGAGCAGTTCTTC.

V gene TRBV9 combines with J gene TRBJ1-2, with 8 bases identical to TRBD1. V lost 0 bases to trimming and J lost 7 bases; unmatched junction nucleotides: 11. The germline V gene has CDR1 SGDLS and CDR2 YYNGEE. The CDR3 is 16 amino acids. The CDR3 loop reads CASSVASGTDRGGYTF. The CDR3 nucleotides are TGTGCCAGCAGCGTAGCCTCGGGGACCGACAGGGGTGGCTACACCTTC.

This clone came up a few times. The gene calls are TRBV5-6 and TRBJ1-4; the D is unclear. Trimming removed 2 bases from V and 0 bases from J, with 11 bases in between. Germline-derived CDR1 and CDR2 are SGHDT and YYEEEE. The CDR3 spans 16 residues. This CDR3 is CASSFRTVATNEKLFF. CDR3 DNA sequence: TGTGCCAGCAGCTTTCGAACAGTTGCAACTAATGAAAAACTGTTTTTT.

The V gene is TRBV7-9, the J gene TRBJ2-3, with TRBD1 matching 8 bases. CDR3 length equals 17 residues. Losses at the gene ends were 2 bases for V and 5 bases for J; bases not matched to a gene: 12. The germline V gene has CDR1 SEHNR and CDR2 FQNEAQ (reference sequence). CDR3 residues: CASSLRVAQGVGDTQYF. Written as DNA, the CDR3 is TGTGCCAGCAGCTTAAGGGTGGCACAGGGGGTAGGAGATACGCAGTATTTT.

This clone was detected a few times. The junction departs from the called germline gene at one end, perhaps through a read error. The V gene is TRBV5-1, the J gene TRBJ1-2; 7 nucleotides align to TRBD1. The CDR3 totals 13 residues. In germline, CDR1 is SGHRS, CDR2 YFSETQ. CDR3 residues: CASSLPGGGGYPF. The CDR3 DNA reads as TGCGCCAGCAGCTTGCCAGGGGGAGGTGGCTACCCCTTC.

The chain couples TRBV7-8 to TRBJ2-7; 13 nucleotides agree with TRBD2. With 3 bases clipped from V and 5 bases from J, the junction kept 4 bases outside the gene matches. Germline V gives CDR1 SGHVS, CDR2 FQNEAQ. The CDR3 length is 15 residues. The CDR3 coding sequence is TGTGCCAGCAGCTTCGGACTAGCGGGAGATAACGAGCAGTACTTC. Its protein product is CASSFGLAGDNEQYF.